These T cell receptor beta chains were read from a single sample in a study of T cells of healthy individuals. TCRdb reanalysed the 5' RACE reads using MiXCR and keeps one entry per CDR3 protein. This sample has around 63,000 distinct CDR3 sequences, with around 15% found just once. The receptors originated from a human donor in good health. Both conserved end residues are part of each CDR3. The order of the fields is CDR3 length, J gene, V gene, clone size, D gene, CDR3 protein, CDR3 DNA. A D gene is named only where the DNA matches it firmly. Not every row has a clone size; where given, it reads once, few, many or a size class.

cdr3_length: 14; j_call: TRBJ2-7; v_call: TRBV20-1; clone_size: NA; d_call: NA; cdr3_aa: CSARAAKSSYEQYF; cdr3_nt: TGCAGTGCTCGGGCGGCTAAAAGCTCCTACGAGCAGTACTTC
cdr3_length: 13; j_call: TRBJ1-1; v_call: TRBV4-1; clone_size: NA; d_call: NA; cdr3_aa: CASSRQANTEAFF; cdr3_nt: TGCGCCAGCAGCCGACAGGCGAACACTGAAGCTTTCTTT
cdr3_length: 20; j_call: TRBJ2-3; v_call: TRBV7-6; clone_size: NA; d_call: NA; cdr3_aa: CASSLDHPLGAPTSTDTQYF; cdr3_nt: TGTGCCAGCAGCTTAGACCACCCCCTGGGAGCGCCAACTAGCACAGATACGCAGTATTTT
cdr3_length: 14; j_call: TRBJ1-1; v_call: TRBV29-1; clone_size: NA; d_call: NA; cdr3_aa: CSVLAAGARTEAFF; cdr3_nt: TGCAGCGTTTTGGCCGCAGGGGCGCGCACTGAAGCTTTCTTT
cdr3_length: 12; j_call: TRBJ1-5; v_call: TRBV2; clone_size: many; d_call: NA; cdr3_aa: CASSKGNQPQHF; cdr3_nt: TGTGCCAGCAGTAAGGGGAATCAGCCCCAGCATTTT
cdr3_length: 15; j_call: TRBJ2-3; v_call: TRBV6-5; clone_size: NA; d_call: NA; cdr3_aa: CASRSQATPKFTQYF; cdr3_nt: TGTGCCAGCAGATCCCAGGCCACCCCCAAATTTACGCAGTATTTT
cdr3_length: 12; j_call: TRBJ1-2; v_call: TRBV6-5; clone_size: many; d_call: NA; cdr3_aa: CASSQGHYGYTF; cdr3_nt: TGTGCCAGCAGCCAGGGCCACTATGGCTACACCTTC
cdr3_length: 17; j_call: TRBJ2-6; v_call: TRBV10-3; clone_size: NA; d_call: NA; cdr3_aa: CAISDGGLFSGANVLTF; cdr3_nt: TGTGCCATCAGTGATGGGGGTTTGTTCTCTGGGGCCAACGTCCTGACTTTC
cdr3_length: 17; j_call: TRBJ2-1; v_call: TRBV7-8; clone_size: NA; d_call: TRBD2; cdr3_aa: CASSPHATSGRYNEQFF; cdr3_nt: TGTGCCAGCAGTCCCCATGCAACTAGCGGGAGGTACAATGAGCAGTTCTTC
cdr3_length: 15; j_call: TRBJ2-5; v_call: TRBV3-1; clone_size: many; d_call: TRBD2; cdr3_aa: CASSQASGRAPTQYF; cdr3_nt: TGTGCCAGCAGCCAAGCTAGCGGGAGGGCCCCGACCCAGTACTTC
cdr3_length: 14; j_call: TRBJ1-2; v_call: TRBV5-1; clone_size: NA; d_call: NA; cdr3_aa: CASSLEEVGYGYTF; cdr3_nt: TGCGCCAGCAGCTTGGAGGAAGTGGGCTATGGCTACACCTTC
cdr3_length: 16; j_call: TRBJ2-1; v_call: TRBV6-5; clone_size: few; d_call: NA; cdr3_aa: CASSLLAGGSYNEQFF; cdr3_nt: TGTGCCAGCAGTTTGCTTGCCGGAGGGTCCTACAATGAGCAGTTCTTC
cdr3_length: 17; j_call: TRBJ1-1; v_call: TRBV27; clone_size: many; d_call: TRBD1; cdr3_aa: CASSLDTGGPMNTEAFF; cdr3_nt: TGTGCCAGCAGTTTGGATACAGGGGGCCCCATGAACACTGAAGCTTTCTTT
cdr3_length: 16; j_call: TRBJ2-3; v_call: TRBV7-9; clone_size: few; d_call: TRBD2; cdr3_aa: CASSLASGGVEDTQYF; cdr3_nt: TGTGCCAGCAGCTTAGCTAGCGGGGGAGTCGAAGATACGCAGTATTTT
cdr3_length: 13; j_call: TRBJ2-1; v_call: TRBV2; clone_size: NA; d_call: NA; cdr3_aa: CACSGDVDHEQFF; cdr3_nt: TGTGCGTGTTCAGGCGACGTTGACCATGAGCAGTTCTTC
cdr3_length: 13; j_call: TRBJ2-7; v_call: TRBV24-1; clone_size: few; d_call: NA; cdr3_aa: CATSGPQSYEQYF; cdr3_nt: TGTGCCACCAGTGGCCCACAATCCTACGAGCAGTACTTC
cdr3_length: 13; j_call: TRBJ1-1; v_call: TRBV7-3; clone_size: many; d_call: NA; cdr3_aa: CASSLQANTEAFF; cdr3_nt: TGTGCCAGCAGCTTACAAGCAAACACTGAAGCTTTCTTT
cdr3_length: 15; j_call: TRBJ2-5; v_call: TRBV10-2; clone_size: NA; d_call: TRBD2; cdr3_aa: CASLGGLVSQETQYF; cdr3_nt: TGCGCCAGTCTAGGGGGACTAGTGTCGCAAGAGACCCAGTACTTC
cdr3_length: 15; j_call: TRBJ2-3; v_call: TRBV27; clone_size: many; d_call: TRBD1; cdr3_aa: CASMGLEGATDTQYF; cdr3_nt: TGTGCCAGCATGGGGTTAGAGGGGGCCACAGATACGCAGTATTTT
cdr3_length: 14; j_call: TRBJ2-1; v_call: TRBV20-1; clone_size: NA; d_call: NA; cdr3_aa: CSARRDSSYNEQFF; cdr3_nt: TGCAGTGCTAGACGCGACTCCTCCTACAATGAGCAGTTCTTC
cdr3_length: 17; j_call: TRBJ2-7; v_call: TRBV9; clone_size: NA; d_call: NA; cdr3_aa: CASSVGLWGTQPGEQYF; cdr3_nt: TGTGCCAGCAGCGTCGGTTTATGGGGGACCCAACCGGGGGAGCAGTACTTC
cdr3_length: 14; j_call: TRBJ1-1; v_call: TRBV9; clone_size: many; d_call: NA; cdr3_aa: CASSVDGGRAEAFF; cdr3_nt: TGTGCCAGCAGCGTAGATGGGGGCCGCGCTGAAGCTTTCTTT
cdr3_length: 14; j_call: TRBJ2-3; v_call: TRBV7-9; clone_size: few; d_call: NA; cdr3_aa: CASSSTGSTDTQYF; cdr3_nt: TGTGCCAGCAGCTCGACAGGTAGCACAGATACGCAGTATTTT
cdr3_length: 13; j_call: TRBJ2-2; v_call: TRBV4-1; clone_size: many; d_call: NA; cdr3_aa: CASSRDVTGELFF; cdr3_nt: TGCGCCAGCAGCCGGGACGTCACCGGGGAGCTGTTTTTT
cdr3_length: 13; j_call: TRBJ2-3; v_call: TRBV7-9; clone_size: many; d_call: NA; cdr3_aa: CASSLPPADTQYF; cdr3_nt: TGTGCCAGCAGCTTACCCCCGGCAGATACGCAGTATTTT
cdr3_length: 15; j_call: TRBJ2-1; v_call: TRBV27; clone_size: NA; d_call: NA; cdr3_aa: CASSSLEGFYNEQFF; cdr3_nt: TGTGCCAGCAGTTCATTGGAGGGCTTCTACAATGAGCAGTTCTTC
cdr3_length: 15; j_call: TRBJ2-1; v_call: TRBV4-2; clone_size: many; d_call: NA; cdr3_aa: CASSTARGSYNEQFF; cdr3_nt: TGTGCCAGCAGCACCGCCCGCGGCTCCTACAATGAGCAGTTCTTC
cdr3_length: 15; j_call: TRBJ2-7; v_call: TRBV23-1; clone_size: many; d_call: NA; cdr3_aa: CASSQSSQGWYEQYF; cdr3_nt: TGCGCCAGCAGTCAATCCTCCCAGGGGTGGTACGAGCAGTACTTC
cdr3_length: 15; j_call: TRBJ1-4; v_call: TRBV4-1; clone_size: NA; d_call: TRBD1; cdr3_aa: CASRPPGQANEKLFF; cdr3_nt: TGCGCCAGCAGACCTCCGGGACAGGCTAATGAAAAACTGTTTTTT
cdr3_length: 16; j_call: TRBJ2-6; v_call: TRBV3-1; clone_size: few; d_call: NA; cdr3_aa: CASSQGLGTGANVLTF; cdr3_nt: TGTGCCAGCAGCCAAGGACTAGGGACTGGGGCCAACGTCCTGACTTTC
cdr3_length: 13; j_call: TRBJ1-3; v_call: TRBV2; clone_size: NA; d_call: NA; cdr3_aa: CASSGTEGNTIYF; cdr3_nt: TGTGCCAGCAGTGGGACAGAAGGAAACACCATATATTTT
cdr3_length: 16; j_call: TRBJ2-6; v_call: TRBV7-9; clone_size: many; d_call: NA; cdr3_aa: CASSPRLNSGANVLTF; cdr3_nt: TGTGCCAGCAGCCCCCGACTGAACTCTGGGGCCAACGTCCTGACTTTC
cdr3_length: 11; j_call: TRBJ2-5; v_call: TRBV15; clone_size: many; d_call: NA; cdr3_aa: CATSREETQYF; cdr3_nt: TGTGCCACCAGCAGAGAGGAGACCCAGTACTTC
cdr3_length: 13; j_call: TRBJ1-1; v_call: TRBV3-1; clone_size: NA; d_call: NA; cdr3_aa: CASSQAGVNEAFF; cdr3_nt: TGTGCCAGCAGCCAAGCAGGGGTCAATGAAGCTTTCTTT
cdr3_length: 14; j_call: TRBJ1-4; v_call: TRBV29-1; clone_size: many; d_call: TRBD1; cdr3_aa: CSGLERDRDEKLFF; cdr3_nt: TGCAGTGGATTGGAAAGGGACAGGGATGAAAAACTGTTTTTT
cdr3_length: 13; j_call: TRBJ1-5; v_call: TRBV6-1; clone_size: few; d_call: NA; cdr3_aa: CASEDRPPGPQHF; cdr3_nt: TGTGCCAGCGAAGACAGGCCTCCGGGGCCCCAGCATTTT
cdr3_length: 21; j_call: TRBJ2-1; v_call: TRBV4-1; clone_size: many; d_call: TRBD2; cdr3_aa: CASSPWGVLPGRSGRYNEQFF; cdr3_nt: TGCGCCAGCAGCCCGTGGGGTGTCCTCCCGGGGAGGAGCGGGAGGTACAATGAGCAGTTCTTC
cdr3_length: 13; j_call: TRBJ2-5; v_call: TRBV20-1; clone_size: many; d_call: NA; cdr3_aa: CSARGAGKETQYF; cdr3_nt: TGCAGTGCTAGAGGGGCAGGAAAAGAGACCCAGTACTTC
cdr3_length: 17; j_call: TRBJ1-1; v_call: TRBV11-1; clone_size: many; d_call: TRBD1; cdr3_aa: CASSLAGTGVADTEAFF; cdr3_nt: TGTGCCAGCAGCTTAGCCGGGACAGGGGTCGCGGACACTGAAGCTTTCTTT
cdr3_length: 15; j_call: TRBJ2-3; v_call: TRBV7-2; clone_size: NA; d_call: TRBD2; cdr3_aa: CASSFKRGSTDTQYF; cdr3_nt: TGTGCCAGCAGCTTTAAGCGGGGTAGCACAGATACGCAGTATTTT
cdr3_length: 15; j_call: TRBJ2-1; v_call: TRBV6-5; clone_size: NA; d_call: NA; cdr3_aa: CASSYSGGGYNEQFF; cdr3_nt: TGTGCCAGCAGTTACTCCGGGGGAGGCTACAATGAGCAGTTCTTC